The T cell receptor (beta chain) described here comes from a study of OX40 agonist ivuxolimab in advanced cancers. Findings and limits, study-wide: The study found that CD8+ T cells averaged more expanded clones than CD4+.

The germline V gene encodes CDR1 MNHEY and CDR2 SVGAGI. Trimming left V 8 bases short and J 8 bases short, with 16 bases between. This CDR3 comprises 13 residues. Clones were read by immunoSEQ multiplex PCR, and TCRdb kept only the in-frame ones, dropping some. This sample has roughly 90,000 clones; about 90% occur once, and the top ten carry roughly 9.4%. A remark on this clone: Its antigen is not identified.

The sequence derives from an adult with an advanced solid tumor such as melanoma, head and neck, liver or kidney cancer. The gene calls are TRBV6-5 and TRBJ2-1; possible D gene TRBD1, 7 bases. The sequenced sample was CD4+ or CD8+ T cells sorted from blood, obtained in a trial of the OX40 agonist ivuxolimab. The CDR3 DNA sequence: TGTGCCAGCTCTCAGGGGGGTTACGATGAGCAGTTCTTC. Protein: CASSQGGYDEQFF.